One TCR beta chain is described in this entry. One end of the junction fails to match germline, which may point to a read error. Within the sample, other DNA sequences also encode this same CDR3. The PCR contained 60 Vbeta and 13 Jbeta primers. Repertoires were generated with immunoSEQ multiplex PCR, while TCRdb's copy carries only in-frame clones and drops some. The sample lists approximately 150,000 clones; around four fifths were seen once. The record originates from a study of cytomegalovirus exposure and HLA in healthy donors. Germline V gene data show CDR1 as MNHNS and CDR2 as SASEGT. CDR3 length: 11 amino acids.

The sample was PBMCs. The rearrangement links TRBV6-1 to TRBJ2-1; D unresolved. The receptor was isolated from a man in his late teens or twenties in good health and CMV-seropositive. CDR3 protein: CALSVTNEQFF. CDR3 sequence (DNA): TGCGCCCTCAGCGTCACGAATGAGCAGTTCTTC.